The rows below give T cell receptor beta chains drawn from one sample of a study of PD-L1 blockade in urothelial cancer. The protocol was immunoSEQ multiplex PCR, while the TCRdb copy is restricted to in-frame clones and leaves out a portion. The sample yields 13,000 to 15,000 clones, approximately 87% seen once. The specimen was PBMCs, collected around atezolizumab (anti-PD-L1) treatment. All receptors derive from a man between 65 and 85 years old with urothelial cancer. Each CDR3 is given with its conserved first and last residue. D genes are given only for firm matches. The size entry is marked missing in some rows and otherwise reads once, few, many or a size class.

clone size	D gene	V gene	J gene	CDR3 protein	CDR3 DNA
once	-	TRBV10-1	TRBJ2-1	CASSESLGSHNEQFF	TGCGCCAGCAGTGAGTCGCTGGGCAGTCACAATGAGCAGTTCTTC
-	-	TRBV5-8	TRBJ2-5	CASSLVGLGEETQYF	TGTGCCAGCAGCTTGGTGGGACTCGGCGAAGAGACCCAGTACTTC
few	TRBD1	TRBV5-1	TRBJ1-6	CASSFWDRFNSPLHF	TGCGCCAGCAGCTTCTGGGACAGATTTAATTCACCCCTCCACTTT
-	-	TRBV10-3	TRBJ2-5	CAISSVGQVETQYF	TGTGCCATCAGTAGTGTGGGGCAGGTAGAGACCCAGTACTTC
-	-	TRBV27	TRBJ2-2	CASSLNRMTGELFF	TGTGCCAGCAGTTTGAACAGGATGACCGGGGAGCTGTTTTTT
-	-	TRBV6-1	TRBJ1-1	CASSNYRDGAEAFF	TGTGCCAGCAGTAACTACAGGGACGGGGCTGAAGCTTTCTTT
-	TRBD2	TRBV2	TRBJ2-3	CASNPAGWGTDTQYF	TGTGCCAGCAATCCAGCGGGGTGGGGCACAGATACGCAGTATTTT
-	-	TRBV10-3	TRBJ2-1	CAIREGGHLVYNEQFF	TGTGCCATCAGGGAGGGTGGGCACCTCGTCTACAATGAGCAGTTCTTC
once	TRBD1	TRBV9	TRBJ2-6	CASSVAQRDRLQVSNVLTF	TGTGCCAGCAGCGTAGCCCAACGGGACAGGCTACAAGTTTCCAACGTCCTGACTTTC
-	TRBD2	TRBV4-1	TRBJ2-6	CASSYGAGGTGANVLTF	TGCGCCAGCAGCTACGGGGCGGGGGGGACTGGGGCCAACGTCCTGACTTTC
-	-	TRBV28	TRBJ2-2	CASRDRGGMAGELFF	TGTGCCAGCAGGGACCGTGGAGGGATGGCCGGGGAGCTGTTTTTT
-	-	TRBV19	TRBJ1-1	CASSRGKAEAFF	TGTGCCAGTAGTCGGGGGAAAGCTGAAGCTTTCTTT
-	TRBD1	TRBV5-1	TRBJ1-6	CASSSGSGGGSPLHF	TGCGCCAGCAGCTCCGGGTCAGGGGGAGGTTCACCCCTCCACTTT
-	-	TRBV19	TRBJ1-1	CASSPRTANTEAFF	TGTGCCAGTAGTCCCAGGACAGCGAACACTGAAGCTTTCTTT
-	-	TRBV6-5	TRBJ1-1	CASSYSVGVIFTEAFF	TGTGCCAGCAGTTACTCGGTAGGGGTAATTTTCACTGAAGCTTTCTTT
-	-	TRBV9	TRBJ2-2	CASSVGSGYTGELFF	TGTGCCAGCAGCGTAGGGTCGGGATACACCGGGGAGCTGTTTTTT
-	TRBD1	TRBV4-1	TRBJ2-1	CASSQDLRQGLATSYNEQFF	TGCGCCAGCAGCCAAGATTTGAGACAGGGCCTAGCTACCTCCTACAATGAGCAGTTCTTC
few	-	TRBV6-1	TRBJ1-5	CASSEFPGKSQPQHF	TGTGCCAGCAGTGAATTCCCGGGGAAGTCTCAGCCCCAGCATTTT
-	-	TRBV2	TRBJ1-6	CASSETSSYNSPLHF	TGTGCCAGCTCCGAAACAAGCTCCTATAATTCACCCCTCCACTTT
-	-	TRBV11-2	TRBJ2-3	CASSPKGRRTDTQYF	TGTGCCAGCAGCCCGAAGGGGAGGAGGACAGATACGCAGTATTTT
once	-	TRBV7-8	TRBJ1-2	CASSYTLGAGGYTF	TGTGCCAGCAGCTATACCCTGGGGGCCGGGGGCTACACCTTC
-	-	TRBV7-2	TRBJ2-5	CASSLAGPGTQYF	TGTGCCAGCAGCTTAGCGGGGCCAGGGACCCAGTACTTC
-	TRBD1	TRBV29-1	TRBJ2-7	CSATLGTGTLREQYF	TGCAGCGCAACCTTGGGGACAGGGACCCTTCGGGAGCAGTACTTC
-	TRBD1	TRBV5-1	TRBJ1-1	CASSVGTGGHMNTEAFF	TGCGCCAGCAGCGTAGGGACAGGGGGGCACATGAACACTGAAGCTTTCTTT
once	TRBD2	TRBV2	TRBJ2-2	CASAGLAGLDTGELFF	TGTGCCAGCGCGGGACTAGCGGGGTTAGACACCGGGGAGCTGTTTTTT
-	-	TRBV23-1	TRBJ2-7	CASSQSGSYEQYF	TGCGCCAGCAGTCAATCTGGCAGCTACGAGCAGTACTTC
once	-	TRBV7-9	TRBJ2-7	CASSLEKQGSYEQYF	TGTGCCAGCAGCTTAGAAAAACAGGGATCCTACGAGCAGTACTTC
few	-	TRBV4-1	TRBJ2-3	CASSQDLRGGTTITDTQYF	TGCGCCAGCAGCCAAGATCTGAGAGGGGGAACAACCATCACAGATACGCAGTATTTT
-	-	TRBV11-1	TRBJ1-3	CASSRTDVGNTIYF	TGTGCCAGCAGCCGGACAGACGTCGGAAACACCATATATTTT
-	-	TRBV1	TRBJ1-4	CTSSQDSGSATNEKLFF	TGCACCAGCAGCCAAGACTCAGGGTCGGCAACTAATGAAAAACTGTTTTTT
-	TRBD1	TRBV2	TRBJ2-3	CASLFDRGGTDTQYF	TGTGCCAGCCTATTCGACAGGGGAGGCACAGATACGCAGTATTTT
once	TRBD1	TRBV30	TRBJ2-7	CAWRDYRGLFYEQYF	TGTGCCTGGAGAGACTACAGGGGCCTATTCTACGAGCAGTACTTC
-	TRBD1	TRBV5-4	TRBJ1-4	CASSGTGGGKLFF	TGTGCCAGCAGCGGGACAGGGGGGGGAAAACTGTTTTTT
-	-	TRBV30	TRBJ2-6	CAFLAAGERGGANVLTF	TGTGCCTTCCTGGCCGCGGGCGAGCGAGGTGGGGCCAACGTCCTGACTTTC
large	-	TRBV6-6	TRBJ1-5	CASSLGAAFLPQHF	TGTGCCAGCAGTTTAGGGGCAGCGTTTTTGCCCCAGCATTTT
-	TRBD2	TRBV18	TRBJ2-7	CASSPSQGGDYEQYF	TGTGCCAGCTCACCATCTCAGGGAGGGGACTACGAGCAGTACTTC
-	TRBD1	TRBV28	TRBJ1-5	CASRTGGRDQPQHF	TGTGCCAGCAGAACAGGGGGCAGGGATCAGCCCCAGCATTTT
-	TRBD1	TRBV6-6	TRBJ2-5	CATRGRGETQYF	TGTGCCACTAGGGGGCGCGGTGAGACCCAGTACTTC
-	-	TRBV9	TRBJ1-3	CASSPTDTGNTIYF	TGTGCCAGCAGCCCTACAGATACTGGAAACACCATATATTTT
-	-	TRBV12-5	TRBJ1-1	CASGIKDLLNTEAFF	TGTGCTAGTGGTATCAAGGACTTACTGAACACTGAAGCTTTCTTT
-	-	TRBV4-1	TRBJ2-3	CASSQDHTDTQYF	TGCGCCAGCAGCCAAGATCACACAGATACGCAGTATTTT
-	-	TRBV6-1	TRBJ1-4	CASSDVQGSSNEKLFF	TGTGCCAGCAGTGATGTACAGGGAAGTTCTAATGAAAAACTGTTTTTT
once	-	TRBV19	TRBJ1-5	CASSIKTRDDSNQPQHF	TGTGCCAGTAGTATAAAGACCAGGGATGATAGCAATCAGCCCCAGCATTTT
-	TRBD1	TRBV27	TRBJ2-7	CASSPFGTGVIHEQYF	TGTGCCAGCAGTCCCTTCGGGACAGGCGTCATCCACGAGCAGTACTTC
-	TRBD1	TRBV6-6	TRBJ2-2	CASTTRQGADTGELFF	TGTGCCAGCACCACGAGGCAGGGGGCTGACACCGGGGAGCTGTTTTTT
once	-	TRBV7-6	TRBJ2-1	CASSLSRGPYNEQFF	TGTGCCAGCAGCTTGTCAAGGGGCCCCTACAATGAGCAGTTCTTC
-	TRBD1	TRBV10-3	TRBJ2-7	CAASGQSSSYEQYF	TGTGCCGCGTCGGGACAGTCAAGCTCCTACGAGCAGTACTTC
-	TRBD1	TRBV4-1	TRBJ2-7	CASSLSSGQTYEQYF	TGCGCCAGCAGCCTTTCATCGGGACAGACCTACGAGCAGTACTTC
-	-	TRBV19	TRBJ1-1	CASSLGGGPNTEAFF	TGTGCCAGTAGTCTGGGAGGGGGGCCAAACACTGAAGCTTTCTTT
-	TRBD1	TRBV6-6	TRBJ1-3	CASSPTGVAGNTIYF	TGTGCCAGCAGTCCTACAGGGGTGGCTGGAAACACCATATATTTT
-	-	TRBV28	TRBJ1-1	CASSLSGNTEAFF	TGTGCCAGCAGTTTATCCGGGAACACTGAAGCTTTCTTT
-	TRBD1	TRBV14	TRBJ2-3	CASSQGRGPPRDTQYF	TGTGCCAGCAGCCAAGGAAGGGGGCCTCCCCGGGATACGCAGTATTTT
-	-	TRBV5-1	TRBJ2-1	CASSLEESSYNEQFF	TGCGCCAGCAGCTTAGAGGAGAGCTCCTACAATGAGCAGTTCTTC
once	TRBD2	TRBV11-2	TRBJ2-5	CASRSSGGAETQYF	TGTGCCAGCAGGTCTAGCGGGGGGGCGGAGACCCAGTACTTC
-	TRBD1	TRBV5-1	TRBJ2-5	CASSPAGTGETQYF	TGCGCCAGCAGCCCCGCCGGGACAGGAGAGACCCAGTACTTC